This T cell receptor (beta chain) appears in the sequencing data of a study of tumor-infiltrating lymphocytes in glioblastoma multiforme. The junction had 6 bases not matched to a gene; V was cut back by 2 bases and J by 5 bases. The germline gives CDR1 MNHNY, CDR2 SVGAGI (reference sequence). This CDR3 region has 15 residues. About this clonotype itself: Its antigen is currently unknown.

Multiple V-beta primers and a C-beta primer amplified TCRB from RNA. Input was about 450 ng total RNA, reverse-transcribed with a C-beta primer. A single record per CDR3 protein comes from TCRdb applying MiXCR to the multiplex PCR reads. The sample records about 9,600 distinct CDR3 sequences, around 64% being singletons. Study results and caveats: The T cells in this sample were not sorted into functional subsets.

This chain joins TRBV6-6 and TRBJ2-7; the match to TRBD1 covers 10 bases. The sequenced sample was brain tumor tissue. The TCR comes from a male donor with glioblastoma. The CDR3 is CASSYPDGTGDEQYF. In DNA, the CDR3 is TGTGCCAGCAGTTACCCAGATGGGACAGGGGACGAGCAGTACTTC.